This T cell receptor beta chain derives from a study of a mutant IDH1 vaccine in newly diagnosed glioma. Background on the study: At weeks 1, 3, 5, 7, 11, 15, 19 and 23, patients received a vaccination, eight in all. In some groups vaccination began 4-6 weeks post-radiotherapy; others received it with temozolomide. Overall study results and limits: Vaccine-induced responses were seen in 85% to 95% of patients, spanning several MHC alleles.

The CDR3 totals 16 residues. Germline lookup yields CDR1 MDHEN and CDR2 SYDVKM. The V and J ends lost 3 bases and 1 base respectively, with 13 bases between them. Time point defined: week 23, last vaccination. Vaccine doses each comprised 300 ug of mutant IDH1 20-mer peptide, with topical imiquimod. The assay was immunoSEQ multiplex PCR, and TCRdb's table has in-frame clones only and misses some. The sample carries under 70,000 clones, over 70% recorded once. In the case of this clone: The antigen is not known.

The chain uses TRBV28 and TRBJ2-4, with a possible D match to TRBD1 (6 bases). The sequence came from a man between 18 and 35 years old with glioma. The sequenced sample was PBMCs, obtained from a glioma patient whose treatment included an IDH1 peptide vaccine. The CDR3: CASSFSSGVAKNIQYF. For the CDR3, the DNA is TGTGCCAGCAGTTTTTCCTCAGGGGTGGCCAAAAACATTCAGTACTTC. Complete variable domain (other parts from reference TRBV28 and TRBJ2-4): DVKVTQSSRYLVKRTGEKVFLECVQDMDHENMFWYRQDPGLGLRLIYFSYDVKMKEKGDIPEGYSVSREKKERFSLILESASTNQTSMYLCASSFSSGVAKNIQYFGAGTRLSVL.